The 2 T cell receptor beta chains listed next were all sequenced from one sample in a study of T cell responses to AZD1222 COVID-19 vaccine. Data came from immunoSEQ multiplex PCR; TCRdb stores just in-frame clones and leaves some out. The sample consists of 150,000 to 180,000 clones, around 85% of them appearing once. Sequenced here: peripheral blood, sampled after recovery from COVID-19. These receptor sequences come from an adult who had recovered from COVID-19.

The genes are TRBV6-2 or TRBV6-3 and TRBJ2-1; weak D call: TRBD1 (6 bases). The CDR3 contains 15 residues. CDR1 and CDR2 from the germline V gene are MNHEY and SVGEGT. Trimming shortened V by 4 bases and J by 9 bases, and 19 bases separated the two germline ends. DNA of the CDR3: TGTGCCAGCAGTTTCAACCCGAACAGGGCGCGTGAGCAGTTCTTC. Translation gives CASSFNPNRAREQFF.

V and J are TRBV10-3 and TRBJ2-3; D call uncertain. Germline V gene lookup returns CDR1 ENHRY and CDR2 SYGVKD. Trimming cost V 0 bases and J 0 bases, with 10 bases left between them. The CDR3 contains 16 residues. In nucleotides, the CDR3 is TGTGCCATCAGTGAGTCGACGTTTACTAGCACAGATACGCAGTATTTT. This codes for CAISESTFTSTDTQYF.